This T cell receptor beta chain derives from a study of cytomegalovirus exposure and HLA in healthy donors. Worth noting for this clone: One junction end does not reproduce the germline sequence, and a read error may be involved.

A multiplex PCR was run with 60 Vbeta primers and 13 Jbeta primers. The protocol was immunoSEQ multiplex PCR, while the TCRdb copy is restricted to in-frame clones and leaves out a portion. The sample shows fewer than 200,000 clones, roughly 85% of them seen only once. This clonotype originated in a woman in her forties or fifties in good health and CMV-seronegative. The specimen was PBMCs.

CDR3 protein: CASSKGQGANTEASF. CDR3 nucleotide sequence: TGTGCCAGCAGCAAGGGACAGGGGGCCAACACTGAAGCTTCCTTT. The chain carries TRBV6-6 and TRBJ1-1; 12 bases align to TRBD1. The CDR3 is 15 residues long. Per the germline V gene, CDR1 is MNHNY and CDR2 is SVGAGI (reference sequence).